One and the same sample provided the 32 T cell receptor beta chains below, sequenced in a study of blood T cell repertoires in COVID-19. Produced via immunoSEQ multiplex PCR; TCRdb's table is partial and in-frame only. The sample holds some 250,000 clones, around four fifths seen once. Sequencing used peripheral blood. Source of these receptors: an elderly man with acute or convalescent COVID-19.

In its sample, this clone was seen once. The chain has TRBV5-6 and TRBJ2-5; TRBD1 aligns across 8 bases. The J segment lost 5 bases and the V segment lost 4 bases, leaving 7 bases of the junction unmatched. Per the germline V gene, CDR1 is SGHDT and CDR2 is YYEEEE. The CDR3 covers 14 residues. This CDR3 is CASSPKTGVETQYF. The CDR3 DNA reads TGTGCCAGCAGCCCGAAGACAGGGGTTGAGACCCAGTACTTC.

J is TRBJ1-2 and V is TRBV3-1 (or the pseudogene TRBV3-2); D is possibly TRBD1 (5 bases). The CDR3 contains 13 residues. The V end lost 8 bases, the J end lost 1 base, and 11 bases lay between the germline ends. The germline gives CDR1 LGHDT, CDR2 YNNKEL (reference sequence). DNA for the CDR3: TGTGCCAGCGGGGGGGACCGTAACTATGGCTACACCTTC. This encodes CASGGDRNYGYTF.

The J gene is TRBJ2-1, the V gene TRBV6-5; 11 bases agree with TRBD2. The CDR3 is made up of 15 amino acids. The germline CDR1 and CDR2 sequences are MNHEY and SVGAGI. V shed 6 bases, J shed 3 bases, and the junction held 4 bases outside the gene matches. This chain's CDR3 is CASRLTSGGYNEQFF. In DNA, the CDR3 is TGTGCCAGCAGACTCACTAGCGGGGGCTACAATGAGCAGTTCTTC.

V is TRBV19 and J is TRBJ2-1, with TRBD2 matching over 9 bases. Germline loops: CDR1 LNHDA, CDR2 SQIVND (reference sequence). There are 16 residues in the CDR3. With 4 bases clipped from V and 1 base from J, the junction kept 5 bases outside the gene matches. CDR3 coding DNA: TGTGCCAGTAGTAATCTAGCGGGATCTTCCTACAATGAGCAGTTCTTC. This encodes CASSNLAGSSYNEQFF. Complete variable domain (other parts from reference TRBV19 and TRBJ2-1): DGGITQSPKYLFRKEGQNVTLSCEQNLNHDAMYWYRQDPGQGLRLIYYSQIVNDFQKGDIAEGYSVSREKKESFPLTVTSAQKNPTAFYLCASSNLAGSSYNEQFFGPGTRLTVL.

The V call is TRBV4-1, the J call TRBJ1-2, with D uncertain. Germline values: CDR1 MGHRA, CDR2 YSYEKL. The CDR3 extends over 14 amino acids. The V end lost 4 bases, the J end lost 1 base, and 10 bases lay between the germline ends. The CDR3: CASSRTPDNYGYTF. The CDR3 DNA is TGCGCCAGCAGCCGGACTCCGGATAACTATGGCTACACCTTC.

The chain uses TRBV19 and TRBJ2-7; 11 bases map to TRBD2. The ends lost 5 bases at V and 4 bases at J; junction bases unmatched: 13. Germline CDR1 reads LNHDA; CDR2 reads SQIVND (reference sequence). The CDR3 extends over 17 amino acids. CDR3 sequence (DNA): TGTGCCAGTAGTGTGTCTAGCGGGAGGACCCTGACTTACGAGCAGTACTTC. Translation: CASSVSSGRTLTYEQYF.

J is TRBJ2-3 and V is TRBV19; D ambiguous. V shed 9 bases and J shed 2 bases, with 12 bases lying between them. The CDR3 covers 13 residues. In germline, CDR1 is LNHDA, CDR2 SQIVND (reference sequence). The CDR3 bases are TGTGCCAGCAGTCGGGTAGACACAGATACGCAGTATTTT. Encoded protein: CASSRVDTDTQYF.

In its sample, this clone was seen a few times. The same CDR3 also results from other DNA sequences found in this sample. The chain carries TRBV3-1 (or the pseudogene TRBV3-2) and TRBJ2-7; D is unresolved. The CDR3 runs to 12 residues. The germline CDR1 and CDR2 sequences are LGHDT and YNNKEL (reference sequence). V was shortened by 1 base and J by 3 bases, with 4 bases between the two germline ends. The CDR3 loop is CASSQVHYEQYF. The CDR3 DNA is TGTGCCAGCAGCCAAGTACACTACGAGCAGTACTTC.

This rearrangement joins TRBV6-1 to TRBJ2-1; 11 bases map to TRBD2. V was pared by 4 bases and J by 0 bases, with 2 bases of the junction left unmatched. The CDR3 covers 16 residues. Germline V CDR1 and CDR2: MNHNS, SASEGT. CDR3 in DNA: TGTGCCAGCAGTGTTAGCGGGGGGGCCTCCTACAATGAGCAGTTCTTC. It translates to CASSVSGGASYNEQFF.

The chain has TRBV18 and TRBJ1-2, with a weak D call TRBD1 (6 bases). The CDR3 contains 16 residues. CDR1 and CDR2 from the germline V gene are KGHSH and LQKENI. With 5 bases removed from V and 1 base from J, the gap between germline ends came to 17 bases. CDR3 DNA: TGTGCCAGCTCAACACAGGGTAGAGGGCTTAACTATGGCTACACCTTC. As protein: CASSTQGRGLNYGYTF.

The V and J genes are TRBV27 and TRBJ2-7; TRBD2 aligns across 11 bases. The V and J ends lost 2 bases and 2 bases, in that order; junction bases with no gene match: 2. CDR3 length: 15 residues. Germline V gene sequence: CDR1 MNHEY, CDR2 SMNVEV (reference sequence). CDR3 nucleotide sequence: TGTGCCAGCAGTTTAGGGACTAGCGGTACCTACGAGCAGTACTTC. This encodes CASSLGTSGTYEQYF.

The sample holds one count of this clone. The chain has TRBV5-1 and TRBJ2-7; TRBD1 matches at 8 bases. The CDR3 consists of 14 residues. J lost 5 bases, V lost 4 bases, and 8 bases had no gene match. Germline assignment: CDR1 SGHRS and CDR2 YFSETQ. In DNA form, the CDR3 reads TGCGCCAGCAGCGGACAGGGTTATTTAAACGAGCAGTACTTC. Its translation is CASSGQGYLNEQYF.

This clone was recorded only once. This chain links TRBV27 with TRBJ2-7; 7 nucleotides agree with TRBD2. CDR1 and CDR2 (germline): MNHEY, SMNVEV (reference sequence). There are 15 residues in the CDR3. J was trimmed by 4 bases and V by 2 bases; bases with no gene match: 8. The CDR3 bases are TGTGCCAGCAGTTTAAGGCGGGAGAGAGGATACGAGCAGTACTTC. Amino acids: CASSLRRERGYEQYF.

The chain recombines TRBV5-5 with TRBJ2-1; 11 nucleotides match TRBD2. The CDR3 spans 18 residues. Losses at the gene ends were 4 bases for V and 3 bases for J; bases not matched to a gene: 12. Germline V lookup: CDR1 SGHKS, CDR2 YYEKEE (reference sequence). The chain's CDR3 is CASSPSSGLAGLYNEQFF. Here the CDR3 DNA reads TGTGCCAGCAGCCCCTCTTCTGGACTAGCGGGCCTCTACAATGAGCAGTTCTTC.

The chain has TRBV5-1 and TRBJ2-3; D is uncertain. Germline V gives CDR1 SGHRS, CDR2 YFSETQ. The CDR3 extends over 14 amino acids. Between the trimmed V and J ends, which lost 2 bases and 2 bases, there was a span of 9 bases. DNA for the CDR3: TGCGCCAGCAGCTTCTTTAGATCCACAGATACGCAGTATTTT. Translated: CASSFFRSTDTQYF.

The V gene is TRBV19, the J gene TRBJ2-7; D uncertain. The CDR3 sequence is 15 residues long. Trimming removed 4 bases from V and 3 bases from J, with 16 bases in between. Germline lookup yields CDR1 LNHDA and CDR2 SQIVND (reference sequence). The CDR3 sequence is CASSRFGGGIYEQYF. For the CDR3, the DNA is TGTGCCAGTAGTAGGTTCGGCGGCGGAATCTACGAGCAGTACTTC.

The chain couples TRBV6-1 to TRBJ1-5, with TRBD1 identical over 8 bases. CDR1 is MNHNS, CDR2 SASEGT, per germline. This CDR3 contains 18 residues. J lost 0 bases, V lost 1 base, and 8 bases had no gene match. CDR3 nucleotides: TGTGCCAGCAGTGAAGAAAGGTCAGGGGGCTATAGCAATCAGCCCCAGCATTTT. It translates to CASSEERSGGYSNQPQHF.

The chain couples TRBV11-2 to TRBJ2-7, with a weak D call TRBD1 (7 bases). The germline V gene encodes CDR1 SGHAT and CDR2 FQNNGV. V was pared by 4 bases and J by 3 bases, with 16 bases between. The CDR3 extends over 15 amino acids. CDR3: CASSSWRGLSYEQYF. CDR3 DNA sequence: TGTGCCAGCAGCTCCTGGAGGGGGCTCAGCTACGAGCAGTACTTC.

The CDR3 here is CASSSRQMNTEAFF. DNA for the CDR3: TGTGCCAGCAGCTCCCGACAGATGAACACTGAAGCTTTCTTT. The J gene is TRBJ1-1, the V gene TRBV5-4; D is possibly TRBD1 (5 bases). This CDR3 has 14 amino acids. V was clipped by 3 bases and J by 0 bases, with 9 bases between them. Germline V gives CDR1 SGHNT, CDR2 YYREEE (reference sequence).

The V gene is TRBV3-1 (or the pseudogene TRBV3-2), the J gene TRBJ2-3; possible D gene TRBD1, 5 bases. V lost 1 base and J 11 bases, leaving 13 bases between the germline ends. Germline V gene lookup returns CDR1 LGHDT and CDR2 YNNKEL (reference sequence). This CDR3 region has 13 residues. In nucleotides, the CDR3 is TGTGCCAGCAGCCAAGTAGCAGGGTCTAGGCAGTATTTT. As protein: CASSQVAGSRQYF.

The chain uses TRBV5-1 and TRBJ1-6; no definite D call. Trimming cost V 0 bases and J 9 bases, with 13 bases left between them. CDR1 is SGHRS, CDR2 YFSETQ, per germline. The CDR3 has 15 residues. CDR3 coding DNA: TGCGCCAGCAGCTTGGACCCCGAAGTCGGTTCACCCCTCCACTTT. This translates into CASSLDPEVGSPLHF.

The genes are TRBV3-1 (or the pseudogene TRBV3-2) and TRBJ1-2; D gene unclear. Trimming stripped 2 bases from V and 0 bases from J, with 7 bases between. The germline gives CDR1 LGHDT, CDR2 YNNKEL (reference sequence). The CDR3 length is 14 residues. The CDR3 bases are TGTGCCAGCAGCCAAACAGAATCTAACTATGGCTACACCTTC. As protein: CASSQTESNYGYTF.

This clone has more than one count but fewer than ten. The V gene is TRBV5-1, the J gene TRBJ2-2, with TRBD2 matching over 7 bases. This CDR3 spans 17 amino acids. V lost 0 bases, J lost 4 bases, and 9 bases stayed unmatched. CDR1 is SGHRS and CDR2 is YFSETQ in the germline V gene. This CDR3 reads CASSLDILAGSTGELFF. CDR3 bases: TGCGCCAGCAGCTTGGATATATTAGCGGGTAGCACCGGGGAGCTGTTTTTT.

In this sample, this clone turned up a few times. V and J are TRBV7-8 and TRBJ1-1; D not certain. V was trimmed by 1 base and J by 1 base, leaving 16 bases between them. The CDR3 runs 17 residues. Germline V gene data show CDR1 as SGHVS and CDR2 as FQNEAQ. The CDR3 region is CASSLVSVFRGNTEAFF. The CDR3 region has the DNA TGTGCCAGCAGCTTAGTTTCTGTTTTCCGGGGGAACACTGAAGCTTTCTTT.

The rearrangement uses TRBV6-4 and TRBJ1-6, with 7 positions matching TRBD1. The CDR3 consists of 14 residues. Germline values: CDR1 MRHNA, CDR2 SNTAGT. The J segment lost 6 bases and the V segment lost 7 bases, leaving 6 bases of the junction unmatched. This CDR3 reads CASKKTGINSPLHF. CDR3 DNA sequence: TGTGCCAGCAAGAAGACAGGGATTAATTCACCCCTCCACTTT.

This clone turned up a few times. The chain uses TRBV6-5 and TRBJ2-3; D is possibly TRBD2 (5 bases). The CDR3 contains 13 residues. From germline, CDR1 is MNHEY and CDR2 SVGAGI. Trimming took 0 bases from V and 8 from J, leaving 9 bases between them. The CDR3 sequence: CASSYSREATQYF. The CDR3 bases are TGTGCCAGCAGTTACTCACGGGAAGCTACGCAGTATTTT.

V and J are TRBV20-1 and TRBJ2-7; 8 nucleotides match TRBD1. V shed 3 bases, J shed 5 bases, and the junction held 9 bases outside the gene matches. The V gene's germline CDR1 is DFQATT and CDR2 SNEGSKA (reference sequence). This CDR3 is built from 14 residues. Here the CDR3 reads CSASSAGGFDEQYF. The DNA for the CDR3 is TGCAGTGCTAGTTCTGCAGGGGGCTTCGACGAGCAGTACTTC.

This sequence joins TRBV6-2 or TRBV6-3 and TRBJ2-7; 10 nucleotides line up with TRBD2. V lost 5 bases, J lost 6 bases, and 7 bases stayed unmatched. The CDR3 is 14 residues long. Germline loops: CDR1 MNHEY, CDR2 SVGEGT. DNA of the CDR3: TGTGCCAGCAGTCTGAGCGGGAGGGCCAGCGAGCAGTACTTC. Amino acids: CASSLSGRASEQYF.

V is TRBV30 and J is TRBJ1-2, with D possibly TRBD1 on 5 matching bases. This CDR3 is 13 amino acids long. V was shortened by 0 bases and J by 4 bases, with 9 bases between the two germline ends. Per the germline V gene, CDR1 is GTSNPN and CDR2 is SVGIG (reference sequence). In DNA form, the CDR3 reads TGTGCCTGGAGTGTAACCGGGGGCTATGGCTACACCTTC. Encoded protein: CAWSVTGGYGYTF.

The rearrangement joins TRBV15 to TRBJ2-7; perhaps TRBD2 as D (5 bases). The CDR3 consists of 13 residues. From germline, CDR1 is LNHNV and CDR2 YYDKDF (reference sequence). Between the trimmed V and J ends, which lost 5 bases and 4 bases, there was a span of 12 bases. The CDR3 protein is CATSSGERYEQYF. The CDR3 nucleotides are TGTGCCACCAGCTCCGGGGAGAGGTACGAGCAGTACTTC.

The chain has TRBV5-1 and TRBJ1-1; 9 bases are shared with TRBD1. The CDR3 totals 14 residues. J was trimmed by 7 bases and V by 5 bases; bases with no gene match: 9. In germline, CDR1 is SGHRS, CDR2 YFSETQ. CDR3 protein: CASRDTGGGNEAFF. CDR3 sequence (DNA): TGCGCCAGCAGAGACACAGGGGGCGGGAATGAAGCTTTCTTT.

The chain recombines TRBV30 with TRBJ2-7; TRBD1 is a possible D gene (6 bases). V lost 1 base and J 2 bases, leaving 9 bases between the germline ends. The V gene's germline CDR1 is GTSNPN and CDR2 SVGIG (reference sequence). The CDR3 length is 13 residues. The CDR3 spells CAWSGQEAYEQYF. In DNA, the CDR3 is TGTGCCTGGAGTGGACAGGAGGCCTACGAGCAGTACTTC.